A selection of T cell receptor beta chains follows, all from one sample in a study of cytomegalovirus exposure and HLA in healthy donors. Method: immunoSEQ multiplex PCR; TCRdb's copy keeps in-frame clones and lacks some. This sample has 55,000 to 85,000 clones; roughly 85% occur once, and the top ten carry roughly 2%. The sequenced material came from PBMCs. These receptors all come from a woman aged 25-40 years in good health and CMV-seronegative. CDR3s include the opening cysteine and the closing phenylalanine or tryptophan. The D gene is left open where the match is weak. Clone size is given for some rows only: seen once, a few or many times, or a class if the clone is expanded.

J gene: TRBJ2-3
V gene: TRBV7-9
clone size: NA
D gene: NA
CDR3 protein: CATAKALLRLGEATQYF
CDR3 DNA: TGTGCCACCGCTAAGGCCCTATTGCGTCTGGGGGAGGCTACGCAGTATTTT

J gene: TRBJ2-7
V gene: TRBV5-1
clone size: NA
D gene: TRBD2
CDR3 protein: CASSLSTSGSFYEQYF
CDR3 DNA: TGCGCCAGCAGCTTGAGTACTAGCGGGAGCTTCTACGAGCAGTACTTC

J gene: TRBJ1-2
V gene: TRBV7-9
clone size: NA
D gene: NA
CDR3 protein: CASSLGQPTYSGYTF
CDR3 DNA: TGTGCCAGCAGCTTAGGACAGCCGACCTATAGTGGCTACACCTTC

J gene: TRBJ2-1
V gene: TRBV14
clone size: NA
D gene: TRBD2
CDR3 protein: CASSYGTSGIYNEQFF
CDR3 DNA: TGTGCCAGCAGCTACGGGACTAGCGGGATCTACAATGAGCAGTTCTTC

J gene: TRBJ1-3
V gene: TRBV6-5
clone size: NA
D gene: NA
CDR3 protein: CASSYWTSSGNTIYF
CDR3 DNA: TGTGCCAGCAGTTACTGGACTAGCTCTGGAAACACCATATATTTT

J gene: TRBJ2-1
V gene: TRBV6-4
clone size: NA
D gene: TRBD2
CDR3 protein: CASSVTSGRVSNEQFF
CDR3 DNA: TGTGCCAGCAGTGTAACTAGCGGGAGGGTGTCCAATGAGCAGTTCTTC

J gene: TRBJ2-5
V gene: TRBV5-1
clone size: NA
D gene: TRBD2
CDR3 protein: CASSPGTSVETQYF
CDR3 DNA: TGCGCCAGCAGTCCCGGGACTAGCGTAGAGACCCAGTACTTC

J gene: TRBJ2-3
V gene: TRBV29-1
clone size: NA
D gene: TRBD2
CDR3 protein: CSEGDTGGSDTQYF
CDR3 DNA: TGCAGCGAAGGGGATACGGGAGGGTCAGATACGCAGTATTTT

J gene: TRBJ1-2
V gene: TRBV19
clone size: NA
D gene: TRBD1
CDR3 protein: CASRTRQGDYTF
CDR3 DNA: TGCGCCAGTAGGACCCGACAGGGGGACTACACCTTC

J gene: TRBJ2-5
V gene: TRBV11-2
clone size: NA
D gene: TRBD2
CDR3 protein: CASSRGTSGGRGTQYF
CDR3 DNA: TGTGCCAGCAGCCGGGGAACTAGCGGAGGACGGGGGACCCAGTACTTC

J gene: TRBJ2-1
V gene: TRBV5-1
clone size: NA
D gene: NA
CDR3 protein: CASSLASDEQFF
CDR3 DNA: TGCGCCAGCAGCTTGGCCTCCGATGAGCAGTTCTTC

J gene: TRBJ2-3
V gene: TRBV4-2
clone size: NA
D gene: NA
CDR3 protein: CASSQDKAGAFTDTQYF
CDR3 DNA: TGTGCCAGCAGCCAAGATAAGGCGGGTGCGTTCACAGATACGCAGTATTTT

J gene: TRBJ2-3
V gene: TRBV5-3
clone size: NA
D gene: NA
CDR3 protein: CARGDSQNTDTQYF
CDR3 DNA: TGTGCCAGAGGGGACTCTCAGAACACAGATACGCAGTATTTT

J gene: TRBJ1-2
V gene: TRBV11-3
clone size: NA
D gene: TRBD1
CDR3 protein: CASSRQGIGGYTF
CDR3 DNA: TGTGCCAGCAGTAGACAGGGGATAGGTGGCTACACCTTC

J gene: TRBJ2-3
V gene: TRBV5-1
clone size: NA
D gene: NA
CDR3 protein: CASSKGESTDTQYF
CDR3 DNA: TGCGCCAGCAGTAAGGGGGAAAGCACAGATACGCAGTATTTT

J gene: TRBJ2-4
V gene: TRBV27
clone size: NA
D gene: NA
CDR3 protein: CATKGTGVSKNIQYF
CDR3 DNA: TGTGCCACCAAGGGGACGGGAGTGAGCAAAAACATTCAGTACTTC

J gene: TRBJ2-5
V gene: TRBV5-1
clone size: NA
D gene: TRBD2
CDR3 protein: CASSLTSGMGETQYF
CDR3 DNA: TGCGCCAGCAGCTTGACTAGCGGGATGGGAGAGACCCAGTACTTC

J gene: TRBJ2-7
V gene: TRBV5-6
clone size: NA
D gene: TRBD1
CDR3 protein: CASSLKDRGGKQYF
CDR3 DNA: TGTGCCAGCAGCTTAAAGGACAGGGGCGGAAAGCAGTACTTC

J gene: TRBJ2-4
V gene: TRBV7-9
clone size: NA
D gene: TRBD2
CDR3 protein: CASSVGLQNIQYF
CDR3 DNA: TGTGCCAGCAGCGTGGGACTACAGAACATTCAGTACTTC

J gene: TRBJ1-1
V gene: TRBV5-1
clone size: NA
D gene: NA
CDR3 protein: CASSADTHTEAFF
CDR3 DNA: TGCGCCAGCAGCGCGGACACCCACACTGAAGCTTTCTTT

J gene: TRBJ1-5
V gene: TRBV19
clone size: NA
D gene: NA
CDR3 protein: CASSIGVGGNQPQHF
CDR3 DNA: TGTGCCAGTAGTATTGGGGTCGGGGGAAATCAGCCCCAGCATTTT

J gene: TRBJ2-7
V gene: TRBV2
clone size: once
D gene: NA
CDR3 protein: CASTGHYEQYF
CDR3 DNA: TGTGCCAGCACCGGACACTACGAGCAGTACTTC

J gene: TRBJ1-4
V gene: TRBV18
clone size: NA
D gene: NA
CDR3 protein: CASSPYREKLFF
CDR3 DNA: TGTGCCAGCTCACCATATCGGGAAAAACTGTTTTTT

J gene: TRBJ1-1
V gene: TRBV28
clone size: NA
D gene: NA
CDR3 protein: CASSLSPRVAFF
CDR3 DNA: TGTGCCAGCAGTCTCTCCCCCAGGGTGGCTTTCTTT

J gene: TRBJ2-7
V gene: TRBV7-2
clone size: NA
D gene: TRBD2
CDR3 protein: CARSSRGSGRYEQYF
CDR3 DNA: TGTGCCCGCAGCTCCCGGGGTAGCGGGAGATACGAGCAGTACTTC